This TCR beta chain was identified during a study of control samples from healthy donors and cancer patients. CDR1 is MDHEN and CDR2 is SYDVKM in the germline V gene. V gave up 6 bases and J gave up 0 bases; unmatched junction bases: 7. CDR3 length: 15 residues. The data were produced by immunoSEQ multiplex PCR, yet TCRdb's version contains in-frame clones alone and is incomplete. The sample consists of around 55,000 clones, 90% to 96% of them appearing once. This rearrangement joins TRBV28 to TRBJ1-2; 7 nucleotides align to TRBD1. The source of this sequence is a woman under 30 in good health. The sample was blood. CDR3 nucleotide sequence: TGTGCCAGCAGCCTACCGGACAGGTCTAACTATGGCTACACCTTC. Translation gives CASSLPDRSNYGYTF.